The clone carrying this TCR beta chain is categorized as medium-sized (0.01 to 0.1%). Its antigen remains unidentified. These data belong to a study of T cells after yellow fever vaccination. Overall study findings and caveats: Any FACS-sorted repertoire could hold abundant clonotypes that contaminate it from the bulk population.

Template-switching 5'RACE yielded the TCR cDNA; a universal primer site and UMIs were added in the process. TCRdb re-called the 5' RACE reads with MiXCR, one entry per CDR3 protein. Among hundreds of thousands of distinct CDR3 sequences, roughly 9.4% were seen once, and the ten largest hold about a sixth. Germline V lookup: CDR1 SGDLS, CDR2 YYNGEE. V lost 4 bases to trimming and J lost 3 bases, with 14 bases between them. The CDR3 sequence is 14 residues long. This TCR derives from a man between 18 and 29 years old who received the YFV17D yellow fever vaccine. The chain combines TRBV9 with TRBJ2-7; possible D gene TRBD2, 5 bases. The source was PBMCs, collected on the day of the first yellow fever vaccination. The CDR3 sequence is CASSLAGDDYEQYF. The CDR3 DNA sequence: TGTGCCAGCAGCTTAGCCGGGGATGACTACGAGCAGTACTTC.